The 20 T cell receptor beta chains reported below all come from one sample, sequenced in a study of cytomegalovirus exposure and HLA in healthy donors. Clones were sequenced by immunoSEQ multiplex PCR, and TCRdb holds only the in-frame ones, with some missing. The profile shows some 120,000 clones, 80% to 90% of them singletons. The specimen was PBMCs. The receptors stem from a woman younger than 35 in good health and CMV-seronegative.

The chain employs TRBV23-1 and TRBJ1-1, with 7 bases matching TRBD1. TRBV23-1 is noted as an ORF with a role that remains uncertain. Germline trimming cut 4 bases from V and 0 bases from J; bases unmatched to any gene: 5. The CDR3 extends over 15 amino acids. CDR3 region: CASSPRDSMNTEAFF. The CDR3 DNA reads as TGCGCCAGCAGTCCACGGGACAGTATGAACACTGAAGCTTTCTTT.

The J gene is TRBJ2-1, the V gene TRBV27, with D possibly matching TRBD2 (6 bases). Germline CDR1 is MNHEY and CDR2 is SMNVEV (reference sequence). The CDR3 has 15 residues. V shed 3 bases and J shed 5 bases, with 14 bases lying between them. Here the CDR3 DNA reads TGTGCCAGCAGTTTTTGGGGCGGGAAGGACAATGAGCAGTTCTTC. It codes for CASSFWGGKDNEQFF.

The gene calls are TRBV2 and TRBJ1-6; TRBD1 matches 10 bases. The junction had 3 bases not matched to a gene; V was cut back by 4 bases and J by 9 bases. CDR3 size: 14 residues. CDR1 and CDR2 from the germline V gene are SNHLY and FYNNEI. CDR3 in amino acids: CASSGQGAISPLHF. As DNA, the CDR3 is TGTGCCAGCAGTGGACAGGGGGCGATTTCACCCCTCCACTTT.

CDR3 nucleotide sequence: TGTGCCAGCAGCTCAACAGGGTCCCGCAATCAGCCCCAGCATTTT. As protein: CASSSTGSRNQPQHF. The chain joins TRBV11-2 to TRBJ1-5; D is possibly TRBD1 (6 bases). Trimming left V 4 bases short and J 2 bases short, with 12 bases between. The germline V gene has CDR1 SGHAT and CDR2 FQNNGV. This CDR3 has 15 amino acids.

Written as DNA, the CDR3 is TGTGCCAGCACCCTGCTAGCGATGCTGGAGACCCAGTACTTC. Its protein is CASTLLAMLETQYF. This sequence joins TRBV6-1 and TRBJ2-5; tentative D call: TRBD2 (6 bases). The CDR3 runs 14 residues. V lost 7 bases to trimming and J lost 5 bases, with 17 bases between them. The germline V gene has CDR1 MNHNS and CDR2 SASEGT.

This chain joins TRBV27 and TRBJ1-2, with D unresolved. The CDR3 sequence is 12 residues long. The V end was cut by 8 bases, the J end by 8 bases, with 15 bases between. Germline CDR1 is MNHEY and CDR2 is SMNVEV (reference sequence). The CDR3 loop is CASGRVGYGYTF. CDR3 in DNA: TGTGCCAGCGGGCGGGTCGGCTACGGCTACACCTTC.

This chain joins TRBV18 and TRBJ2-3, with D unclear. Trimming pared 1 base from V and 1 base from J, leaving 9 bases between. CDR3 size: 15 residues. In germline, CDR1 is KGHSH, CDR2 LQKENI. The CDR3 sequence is CASSPLAIGTDTQYF. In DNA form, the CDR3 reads TGTGCCAGCTCACCACTCGCCATAGGCACAGATACGCAGTATTTT.

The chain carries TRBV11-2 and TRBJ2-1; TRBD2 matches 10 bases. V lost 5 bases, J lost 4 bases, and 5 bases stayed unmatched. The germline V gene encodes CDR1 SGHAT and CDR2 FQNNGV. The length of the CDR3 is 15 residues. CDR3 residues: CASSQTSGQYNEQFF. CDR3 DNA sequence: TGTGCCAGCAGCCAGACTAGCGGGCAATACAATGAGCAGTTCTTC.

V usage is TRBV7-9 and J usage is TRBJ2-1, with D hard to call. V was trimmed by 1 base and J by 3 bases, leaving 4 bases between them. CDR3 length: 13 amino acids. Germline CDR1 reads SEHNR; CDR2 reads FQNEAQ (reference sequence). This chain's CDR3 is CASSLVSYNEQFF. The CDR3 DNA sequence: TGTGCCAGCAGCTTAGTCAGCTACAATGAGCAGTTCTTC.

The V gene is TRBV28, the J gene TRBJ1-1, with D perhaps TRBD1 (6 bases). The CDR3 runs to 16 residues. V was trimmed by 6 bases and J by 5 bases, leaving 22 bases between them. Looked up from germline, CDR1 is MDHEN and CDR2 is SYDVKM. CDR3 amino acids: CASSKRTGQRKTEAFF. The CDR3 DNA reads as TGTGCCAGCAGCAAGCGTACCGGACAGCGTAAGACTGAAGCTTTCTTT.

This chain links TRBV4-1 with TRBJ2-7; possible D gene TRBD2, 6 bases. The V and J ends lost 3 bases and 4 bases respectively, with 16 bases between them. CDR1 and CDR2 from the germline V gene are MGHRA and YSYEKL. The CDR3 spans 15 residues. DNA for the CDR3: TGCGCCAGCAGCCACGTGACTAGTAATCGGTACGAGCAGTACTTC. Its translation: CASSHVTSNRYEQYF.

Here the CDR3 reads CASSLADRDTDTQYF. DNA for the CDR3: TGCGCCAGCAGCTTGGCTGACAGGGACACAGATACGCAGTATTTT. The V and J genes are TRBV5-1 and TRBJ2-3, with 7 bases aligning to TRBD1. Losses at the gene ends were 0 bases for V and 2 bases for J; bases not matched to a gene: 3. This CDR3 comprises 15 residues. From germline, CDR1 is SGHRS and CDR2 YFSETQ.

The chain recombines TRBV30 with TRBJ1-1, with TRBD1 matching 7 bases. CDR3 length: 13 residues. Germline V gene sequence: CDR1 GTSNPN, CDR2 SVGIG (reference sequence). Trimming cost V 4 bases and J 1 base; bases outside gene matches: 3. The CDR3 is CAWKGAQNTEAFF. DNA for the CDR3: TGTGCCTGGAAGGGGGCCCAGAACACTGAAGCTTTCTTT.

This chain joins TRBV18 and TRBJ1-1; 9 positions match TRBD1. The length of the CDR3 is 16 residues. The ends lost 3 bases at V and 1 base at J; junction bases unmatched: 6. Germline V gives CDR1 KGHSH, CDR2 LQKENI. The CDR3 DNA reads TGTGCCAGCTCACCTAAGGGACAGGGACAGAACACTGAAGCTTTCTTT. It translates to CASSPKGQGQNTEAFF.

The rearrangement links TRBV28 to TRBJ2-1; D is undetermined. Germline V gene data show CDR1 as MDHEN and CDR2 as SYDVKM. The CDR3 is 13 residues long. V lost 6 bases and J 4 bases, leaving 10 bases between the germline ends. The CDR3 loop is CASSPPLYNEQFF. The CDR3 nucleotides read TGTGCCAGCAGCCCCCCCTTGTACAATGAGCAGTTCTTC.

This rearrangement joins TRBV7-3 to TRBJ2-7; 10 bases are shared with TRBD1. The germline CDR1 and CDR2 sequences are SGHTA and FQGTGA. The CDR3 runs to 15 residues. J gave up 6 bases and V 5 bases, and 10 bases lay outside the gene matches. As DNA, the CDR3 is TGTGCCAGCAGCCTGACAGGGGGCGAACGAAGCGAGCAGTACTTC. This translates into CASSLTGGERSEQYF.

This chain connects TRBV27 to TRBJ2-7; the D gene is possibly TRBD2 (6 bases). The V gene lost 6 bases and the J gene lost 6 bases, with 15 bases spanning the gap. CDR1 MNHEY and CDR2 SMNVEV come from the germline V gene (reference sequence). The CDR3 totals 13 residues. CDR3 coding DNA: TGTGCCAGCAGCTTAGGCCCCGGGGGCGAGCAGTACTTC. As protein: CASSLGPGGEQYF.

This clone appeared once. Here the CDR3 DNA reads TGTGCCAGCAGTCCCTCGGGAATCACAAACACCATATATTTT. The encoded protein is CASSPSGITNTIYF. J is TRBJ1-3 and V is TRBV27; D is unclear. V lost 5 bases and J lost 6, with 14 bases in between. The CDR3 loop spans 14 amino acids. The germline V gene has CDR1 MNHEY and CDR2 SMNVEV (reference sequence).

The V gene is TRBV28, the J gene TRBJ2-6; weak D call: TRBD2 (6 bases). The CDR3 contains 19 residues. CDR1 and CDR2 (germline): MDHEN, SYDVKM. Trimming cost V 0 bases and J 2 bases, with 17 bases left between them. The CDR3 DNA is TGTGCCAGCAGTTTATGGTGGGACTCTGAAATTGCTGGGGCCAACGTCCTGACTTTC. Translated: CASSLWWDSEIAGANVLTF.

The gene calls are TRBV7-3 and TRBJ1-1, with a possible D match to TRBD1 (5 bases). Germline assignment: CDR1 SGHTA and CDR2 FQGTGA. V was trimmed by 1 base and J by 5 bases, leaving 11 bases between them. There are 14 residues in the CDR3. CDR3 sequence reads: CASSLMQGGTEAFF. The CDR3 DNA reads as TGTGCCAGCAGCTTAATGCAGGGAGGGACTGAAGCTTTCTTT.